The clone carrying this T cell receptor (beta chain) was seen more than once but under ten times. Its antigen is unidentified. The data stem from a study of beta chain features in type 1 diabetes. General study points: Junctions at VDJ sites from type 1 diabetes patients had fewer insertions and more deletions. For Type 1 diabetes patients, all four CD4+ subsets carried TCRB CDR3s that were moderately but significantly shorter. TCRB repertoires of naive, central memory and Treg cells appeared more similar among patients than among healthy donors.

Isolated RNA was reverse transcribed in full, so expressed TCRB transcripts were sequenced. Profiled with immunoSEQ multiplex PCR; TCRdb holds only in-frame clones, not every one. The profile shows 500,000 to 850,000 clones, over 11% of them singletons. Unmatched junction bases numbered 3, after V lost 3 bases and J lost 2 bases. The CDR3 spans 15 residues. The germline V gene encodes CDR1 SGHRS and CDR2 YFSETQ. The sample comprised naive CD4+ T cells from blood. The source of this sequence is a man younger than 35 with type 1 diabetes. This chain uses TRBV5-1 with TRBJ2-3; 10 bases agree with TRBD1. The CDR3 bases are TGCGCCAGCAGCTGGGGACAGGGGATCACAGATACGCAGTATTTT. Encoded protein: CASSWGQGITDTQYF.